Below are 20 T cell receptor beta chains sequenced from a single sample in a study of CD8 T cells in ankylosing spondylitis. Broader study findings: Within ankylosing spondylitis blood, a TCR beta motif made up of eight highly homologous variants appeared to be characteristic.

Antigens of these TCRs are unknown. TCRdb re-called the 5' RACE reads with MiXCR, one entry per CDR3 protein. The top ten clones hold nearly 7% of a sample with approximately 540,000 distinct CDR3 sequences, about 13% of them seen once. Sample: blood, either unsorted or a sorted T cell fraction (not recorded which). These receptors were obtained from a male donor with ankylosing spondylitis.

This clonotype appeared a few times. The chain joins TRBV6-6 to TRBJ2-5; no definite D call. The V gene's germline CDR1 is MNHNY and CDR2 SVGAGI (reference sequence). V lost 0 bases, J lost 7 bases, and 9 bases lay in between. The CDR3 covers 13 residues. The CDR3 sequence is CASSYSPEGTQYF. The CDR3 DNA is TGTGCCAGCAGTTACTCTCCGGAAGGGACCCAGTACTTC.

The CDR3 DNA is TGCAGTGCCCCCTTCCTCATGGAGACCCAGTACTTC. It is translated as CSAPFLMETQYF. The chain is built from TRBV20-1 and TRBJ2-5; D unclear. The V gene lost 6 bases and the J gene lost 5 bases, with 13 bases spanning the gap. The CDR3 covers 12 residues. Germline CDR1 is DFQATT and CDR2 is SNEGSKA (reference sequence).

The chain uses TRBV11-2 and TRBJ1-6; no clear D. Trimming pared 1 base from V and 8 bases from J, leaving 9 bases between. The CDR3 has 14 residues. The germline V gene has CDR1 SGHAT and CDR2 FQNNGV. Written as DNA, the CDR3 is TGTGCCAGCAGCTTAGCGGGGTTGGATTCACCCCTCCACTTT. As protein: CASSLAGLDSPLHF.

The rearrangement joins TRBV27 to TRBJ1-5; 7 bases match TRBD1. The CDR3 contains 15 residues. V trimming: 4 bases; J trimming: 3 bases; junction bases outside the gene matches: 6. Germline values: CDR1 MNHEY, CDR2 SMNVEV (reference sequence). CDR3 DNA: TGTGCCAGCAGTTCTATGGGGACAGCCAATCAGCCCCAGCATTTT. Its translation is CASSSMGTANQPQHF.

This clonotype was observed a few times. V and J are TRBV2 and TRBJ1-1; D unresolved. CDR3 length: 13 amino acids. CDR1 and CDR2 from the germline V gene are SNHLY and FYNNEI. The V and J ends lost 7 bases and 5 bases respectively, with 14 bases between them. CDR3 sequence: CASTTEEGTEAFF. CDR3 sequence (DNA): TGTGCCAGCACAACGGAGGAGGGAACTGAAGCTTTCTTT.

V usage is TRBV5-5 and J usage is TRBJ1-5; D unclear. V was trimmed by 3 bases and J by 2 bases, leaving 12 bases between them. This CDR3 comprises 15 residues. Germline V gene data show CDR1 as SGHKS and CDR2 as YYEKEE (reference sequence). CDR3: CASSSDPEGNQPQHF. CDR3 DNA sequence: TGTGCCAGCAGCTCCGACCCAGAGGGCAATCAGCCCCAGCATTTT.

This clonotype was counted between two and nine times. The chain links TRBV6-5 to TRBJ2-2; 9 positions agree with TRBD2. From germline, CDR1 is MNHEY and CDR2 SVGAGI. The V gene end was trimmed by 2 bases and the J gene end by 6 bases; junction bases not matched to a gene: 16. This CDR3 has 19 amino acids. CDR3 sequence (DNA): TGTGCCAGCAGTTACGCCTCCTGGGGCCTAGCGGGATTCGCCGGGGAGCTGTTTTTT. It specifies CASSYASWGLAGFAGELFF.

This clonotype appeared many times. The chain couples TRBV12-3 or TRBV12-4 to TRBJ1-3; 7 nucleotides agree with TRBD1. CDR3 length: 13 residues. With 5 bases clipped from V and 5 bases from J, the junction kept 3 bases outside the gene matches. The CDR3 region has the DNA TGTGCCAGCAGTCGACAGGGAAGAAACACCATATATTTT. This gives the protein CASSRQGRNTIYF.

The sample holds a few counts of this clonotype. The chain has TRBV7-2 and TRBJ2-3; no definite D call. This CDR3 has 12 amino acids. V dropped 8 bases and J dropped 4 bases, with 10 bases sitting between them. The V gene's germline CDR1 is SGHTA and CDR2 FQGNSA. The CDR3: CASSYLADTQYF. In DNA form, the CDR3 reads TGTGCCAGCTCGTACTTGGCAGATACGCAGTATTTT. The whole variable domain, filled in from reference TRBV7-2 and TRBJ2-3, reads GAGVSQSPSNKVTEKGKDVELRCDPISGHTALYWYRQSLGQGLEFLIYFQGNSAPDKSGLPSDRFSAERTGGSVSTLTIQRTQQEDSAVYLCASSYLADTQYFGPGTRLTVL.

This chain uses TRBV28 with TRBJ2-3, with TRBD1 matching 7 bases. V trimming: 4 bases; J trimming: 1 base; junction bases outside the gene matches: 11. This CDR3 has 17 amino acids. Germline CDR1 MDHEN, CDR2 SYDVKM. For the CDR3, the DNA is TGTGCCAGCAGTTCCGCGAGGGGGCGGAAGGGCACAGATACGCAGTATTTT. Protein product: CASSSARGRKGTDTQYF.

This clonotype was observed at least ten times. The chain is built from TRBV29-1 and TRBJ1-2; 8 bases are a match to TRBD1. The CDR3 length is 13 residues. V lost 4 bases and J lost 3; bases outside the gene matches: 4. Germline CDR1 and CDR2: SQVTM and ANQGSEA. DNA of the CDR3: TGCAGCGTTGGAGACAGGGGATACTATGGCTACACCTTC. Its translation is CSVGDRGYYGYTF.

Note on this clonotype: This may come from a read error, since a much larger clone is one base off. This likely comes from a read error, as the CDR3 has no conserved phenylalanine or tryptophan at its end. The chain uses TRBV5-1 and TRBJ2-1; D is perhaps TRBD2 (5 bases). In germline, CDR1 is SGHRS, CDR2 YFSETQ. Trimming stripped 4 bases from V and 8 bases from J, with 19 bases between. The CDR3 is 15 amino acids. In DNA form, the CDR3 reads TGCGCCAGCAGCCCGGCCCGGGGAGAAGTCGATGAGCAGTTCTCC. Translated, it gives CASSPARGEVDEQFS.

The gene calls are TRBV5-1 and TRBJ2-1; 13 bases agree with TRBD2. The CDR3 extends over 17 amino acids. With 0 bases clipped from V and 5 bases from J, the junction kept 5 bases outside the gene matches. Germline CDR1 SGHRS, CDR2 YFSETQ. The CDR3 spells CASSLDGLAGANNEQFF. CDR3 nucleotides: TGCGCCAGCAGCTTGGACGGACTAGCGGGAGCTAACAATGAGCAGTTCTTC. Complete variable domain (other parts from reference TRBV5-1 and TRBJ2-1): KAGVTQTPRYLIKTRGQQVTLSCSPISGHRSVSWYQQTPGQGLQFLFEYFSETQRNKGNFPGRFSGRQFSNSRSEMNVSTLELGDSALYLCASSLDGLAGANNEQFFGPGTRLTVL.

This clonotype has only a few counts. The chain recombines TRBV9 with TRBJ2-2, with D hard to call. V was trimmed by 2 bases and J by 4 bases, leaving 15 bases between them. This CDR3 region has 16 residues. The germline V gene has CDR1 SGDLS and CDR2 YYNGEE. The CDR3 DNA sequence: TGTGCCAGCAGCGTGGCTGCGACTGGACCCACCGGGGAGCTGTTTTTT. Protein product: CASSVAATGPTGELFF.

This clonotype has a handful of counts. For the CDR3, the DNA is TGTGCCAGCAGCGAACTAGGGGTTCCCCAGCATTTT. This gives the protein CASSELGVPQHF. The V call is TRBV2, the J call TRBJ1-5, with D possibly matching TRBD1 (5 bases). CDR3 size: 12 residues. The ends were cut back, 6 bases at V and 10 bases at J, with 13 bases in the middle. CDR1 and CDR2 from the germline V gene are SNHLY and FYNNEI.

This clonotype was found many times. V and J are TRBV10-3 and TRBJ2-7, with D maybe TRBD1 (5 bases). Trimming left V 3 bases short and J 4 bases short, with 7 bases between. This CDR3 is built from 12 residues. The germline gives CDR1 ENHRY, CDR2 SYGVKD. The DNA of the CDR3 is TGTGCCATCAGTGAAGGGGATTACGAGCAGTACGTC. This codes for CAISEGDYEQYV.

In its sample, this clonotype was seen a few times. The chain links TRBV11-2 to TRBJ2-3, with D perhaps TRBD2 (5 bases). The length of the CDR3 is 14 residues. Per germline, CDR1 SGHAT and CDR2 FQNNGV. V shed 6 bases and J shed 8 bases, with 18 bases lying between them. CDR3 sequence reads: CASSRGYGVGTQYF. CDR3 nucleotide sequence: TGTGCCAGCAGTCGCGGGTACGGGGTGGGTACGCAGTATTTT.

This sequence joins TRBV20-1 and TRBJ1-3; D gene uncertain. Trimming left V 5 bases short and J 4 bases short, with 12 bases between. The CDR3 runs to 13 residues. Germline V gene sequence: CDR1 DFQATT, CDR2 SNEGSKA (reference sequence). The CDR3 DNA reads as TGCAGTGCTCACCCATGGGCGGGAAACACCATATATTTT. Translating gives CSAHPWAGNTIYF.

In its sample, this clonotype was seen many times. The chain employs TRBV7-9 and TRBJ2-7; D call uncertain. The CDR3 sequence is 13 residues long. Germline V lookup: CDR1 SEHNR, CDR2 FQNEAQ (reference sequence). Trimming stripped 5 bases from V and 4 bases from J, with 12 bases between. CDR3 DNA sequence: TGTGCCAGCAGCGTACAACAGCTTTACGAGCAGTACTTC. Its protein is CASSVQQLYEQYF.

This clonotype was recorded a few times. V and J are TRBV6-1 and TRBJ1-4; TRBD1 might be the D (5 bases). CDR1 and CDR2 from the germline V gene are MNHNS and SASEGT. The CDR3 is made up of 14 amino acids. Trimming removed 5 bases from V and 5 bases from J, with 12 bases in between. The CDR3 nucleotides are TGTGCCAGCAGTCGGCAGGGACGGAATGAAAAACTGTTTTTT. Amino acid sequence: CASSRQGRNEKLFF.